Listed here is a single T cell receptor (beta chain). Its antigen is not known. Germline is not matched at one junction end, which may reflect a read error. TCR beta cDNA came from roughly 450 ng total RNA, primed with a constant-region primer. Slightly modified ARM-PCR with three nested multiplex PCR rounds yielded TCR beta libraries. PCR rounds one and two used TRBV1-TRBV30 forward primers with a C-beta reverse primer for 10 cycles each. TCRdb used MiXCR to reprocess the multiplex PCR reads, holding one entry per CDR3 protein. The table includes 90,000 to 100,000 distinct CDR3 sequences, approximately 71% detected once. The sample comes from a study of tumor-infiltrating lymphocytes in primary liver carcinoma. Whole-study findings and limits: Only about 7-25% of top clones were detected in each of the five tumor regions. Tumor top-250-clone fraction significantly exceeded that of blood (p = 0.039).

Each 20-30 mg portion of unsorted bulk tissue served as the source for co-extraction of RNA and DNA. Among the patients, all had chronic HBV infection and none had been treated. Tumor regions sampled: superior, inferior, left, right poles, and centre. Germline-derived CDR1 and CDR2 are SEHNR and FQNEAQ (reference sequence). This CDR3 is built from 20 residues. The sequencing input was liver tumor tissue from sampling region 5. This sample's subset: tumor region T5, tumor centre. The sequence derives from a woman in her sixties or seventies with primary liver carcinoma and hepatitis B virus infection. The rearrangement joins TRBV7-9 to TRBJ2-1, with D perhaps TRBD2 (7 bases). The CDR3 nucleotides are TGTGCCAGCGGCTTAGATACTCATCGTGCGGGGGCTACCCAATGGAATGAGCAGTTCTTC. Protein sequence: CASGLDTHRAGATQWNEQFF.